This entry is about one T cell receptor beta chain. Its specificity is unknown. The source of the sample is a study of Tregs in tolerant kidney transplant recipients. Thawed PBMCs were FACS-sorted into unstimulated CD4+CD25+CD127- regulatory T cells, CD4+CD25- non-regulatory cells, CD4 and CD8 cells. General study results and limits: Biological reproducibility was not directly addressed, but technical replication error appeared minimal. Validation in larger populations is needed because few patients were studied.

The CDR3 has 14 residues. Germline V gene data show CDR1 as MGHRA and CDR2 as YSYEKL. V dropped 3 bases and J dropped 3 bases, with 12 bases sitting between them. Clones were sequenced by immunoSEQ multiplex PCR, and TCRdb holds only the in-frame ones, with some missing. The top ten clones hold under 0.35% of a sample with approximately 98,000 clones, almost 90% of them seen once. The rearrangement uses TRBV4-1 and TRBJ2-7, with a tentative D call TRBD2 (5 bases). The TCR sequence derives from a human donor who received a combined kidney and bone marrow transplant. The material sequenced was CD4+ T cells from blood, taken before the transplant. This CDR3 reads CASSQVEGNYEQYF. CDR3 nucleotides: TGCGCCAGCAGCCAGGTTGAGGGTAACTACGAGCAGTACTTC.